The rows below give T cell receptor beta chains drawn from one sample of a study of identical twins. One entry per CDR3 protein results from TCRdb running MiXCR on the 5' RACE reads. Of 400,000 to 550,000 distinct CDR3 sequences listed, approximately 14% are singletons. The sample was also reused in another study, on yellow fever vaccine responses in identical twins.

The material sequenced was CD4+ T cells sorted from blood. The origin of the receptors is a woman between 18 and 29 years old in good health. Each CDR3 is given with its conserved first and last residue. The order of the fields is J gene, clone size, D gene, V gene, CDR3 DNA, CDR3 protein. D genes are given only for firm matches. Size is stated for part of the rows, as once, few or many counts, or as a class when the clone is expanded.

>TRBJ2-1|many|TRBD1|TRBV5-1
TGCGCCAGCAGCTTGGAAGGACAGGGTAGTAATGAGCAGTTCTTC
CASSLEGQGSNEQFF
>TRBJ2-2|many|TRBD2|TRBV29-1
TGCAGCACTCGTATGACTAGCGGATCGAACACCGGGGAGCTGTTTTTT
CSTRMTSGSNTGELFF
>TRBJ2-1|NA|NA|TRBV24-1
TGTGCCACCAGTGATCGGCCGGGGGGCAAAAGGAATGAGCAGTTCTTC
CATSDRPGGKRNEQFF
>TRBJ1-4|few|TRBD1|TRBV28
TGTGCCAGCAGTCTAGGGGACAGGCGGGAGGAAAAACTGTTTTTT
CASSLGDRREEKLFF
>TRBJ1-4|few|NA|TRBV18
TGTGCCAGCTCACCAACAAGGGAGGAGTTGTTTTTT
CASSPTREELFF
>TRBJ2-1|few|NA|TRBV11-3
TGTGCCAGCAGCTTAGATGGTAGGGGCTACAATGAGCAGTTCTTC
CASSLDGRGYNEQFF
>TRBJ2-5|NA|NA|TRBV5-1
TGCGCCAGCAGCTTGGGGGGCCCAGAGACCCAGTACTTC
CASSLGGPETQYF
>TRBJ2-3|many|NA|TRBV7-2
TGTGCCAGCAGCCCCAACGTTCAGGGAGATACGCAGTATTTT
CASSPNVQGDTQYF
>TRBJ1-2|few|TRBD1|TRBV20-1
TGCAGTGCTCCGGACAGGAGCTACTATGGCTACACCTTC
CSAPDRSYYGYTF
>TRBJ2-2|few|NA|TRBV6-2/TRBV6-3
TGTGCCAGCAGTTACCTATTCACCGGGGAGCTGTTTTTT
CASSYLFTGELFF
>TRBJ2-1|NA|NA|TRBV12-3/TRBV12-4
TGTGCCAGCAGTTTAGCGGGGCCTGGAGCAAATGAGCAGTTCTTC
CASSLAGPGANEQFF
>TRBJ1-5|few|NA|TRBV10-3
TGTGCCATCAGTGCATCTTATAGCAATCAGCCCCAGCATTTT
CAISASYSNQPQHF
>TRBJ2-1|NA|TRBD2|TRBV3-1
TGTGCCAGCAGAAACGAGCGGGGGGGCTCCTACAATGAGCAGTTCTTC
CASRNERGGSYNEQFF
>TRBJ2-7|NA|TRBD2|TRBV6-1
TGTGCCAGCAGTCCCCTTGGGACTAGCGGCAACTACGAGCAGTACTTC
CASSPLGTSGNYEQYF
>TRBJ2-3|few|NA|TRBV11-2
TGTGCCAGCAGCTTAGAGTCAGGCAGGGCGAGCACAGATACGCAGTATTTT
CASSLESGRASTDTQYF
>TRBJ2-3|many|NA|TRBV2
TGTGCCAGCAGGGCTCTAGCGTCAGATACGCAGTATTTT
CASRALASDTQYF
>TRBJ2-3|NA|NA|TRBV7-2
TGTGCCAGCACCCCCGGGTCCGATACGCAGTATTTT
CASTPGSDTQYF
>TRBJ2-5|NA|TRBD2|TRBV19
TGTGCCAGTAGTCCCCGGACTAGCGGGCCGCAACAGACCCAGTACTTC
CASSPRTSGPQQTQYF